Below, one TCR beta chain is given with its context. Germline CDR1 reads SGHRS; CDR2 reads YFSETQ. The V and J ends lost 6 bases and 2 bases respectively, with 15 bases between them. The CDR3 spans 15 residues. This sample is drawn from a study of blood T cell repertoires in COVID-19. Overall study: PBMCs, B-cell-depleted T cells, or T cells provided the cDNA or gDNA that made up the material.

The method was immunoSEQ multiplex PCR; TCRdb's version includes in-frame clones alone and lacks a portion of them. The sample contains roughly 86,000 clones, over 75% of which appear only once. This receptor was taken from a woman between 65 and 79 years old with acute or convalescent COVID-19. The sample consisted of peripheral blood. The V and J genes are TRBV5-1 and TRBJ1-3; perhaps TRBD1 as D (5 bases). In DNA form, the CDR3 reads TGCGCCAGCAACATTGGGGCAGGGACTGGAAACACCATATATTTT. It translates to CASNIGAGTGNTIYF.